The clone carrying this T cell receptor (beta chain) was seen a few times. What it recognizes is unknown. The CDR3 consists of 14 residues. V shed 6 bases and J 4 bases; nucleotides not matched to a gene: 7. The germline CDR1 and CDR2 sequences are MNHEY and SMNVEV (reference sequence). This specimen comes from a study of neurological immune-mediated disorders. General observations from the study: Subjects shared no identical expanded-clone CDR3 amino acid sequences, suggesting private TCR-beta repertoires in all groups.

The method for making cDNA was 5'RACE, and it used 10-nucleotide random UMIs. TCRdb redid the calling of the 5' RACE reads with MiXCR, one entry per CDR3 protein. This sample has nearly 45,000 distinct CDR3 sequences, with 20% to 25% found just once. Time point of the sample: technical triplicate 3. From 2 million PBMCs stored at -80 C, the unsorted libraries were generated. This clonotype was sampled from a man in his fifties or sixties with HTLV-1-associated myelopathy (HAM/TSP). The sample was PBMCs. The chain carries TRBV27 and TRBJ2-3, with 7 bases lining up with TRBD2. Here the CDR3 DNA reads TGTGCCAGCAGGGCCAGCGGGAAATCAGATACGCAGTATTTT. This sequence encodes CASRASGKSDTQYF.